This T cell receptor (beta chain) was captured in a study of PD-1 blockade in classical Hodgkin lymphoma. Per the germline V gene, CDR1 is MNHNY and CDR2 is SVGAGI (reference sequence). The CDR3 extends over 11 amino acids. Trimming left V 4 bases short and J 1 base short, with 1 base between. This table comes from immunoSEQ multiplex PCR, and its TCRdb copy is limited to in-frame clones, with some not included. The data contain 95,000 or so clones, approximately 88% of them singletons. Each and every patient relapsed after autologous stem cell transplantation, and patients got differing brentuximab vedotin exposure.

The V call is TRBV6-6, the J call TRBJ1-1; unclear D gene. The origin of this receptor is a human donor with classical Hodgkin lymphoma. This material consisted of peripheral blood mononuclear cells (PBMCs), taken at baseline. The CDR3 here is CASSWNTEAFF. DNA for the CDR3: TGTGCCAGCAGTTGGAACACTGAAGCTTTCTTT.